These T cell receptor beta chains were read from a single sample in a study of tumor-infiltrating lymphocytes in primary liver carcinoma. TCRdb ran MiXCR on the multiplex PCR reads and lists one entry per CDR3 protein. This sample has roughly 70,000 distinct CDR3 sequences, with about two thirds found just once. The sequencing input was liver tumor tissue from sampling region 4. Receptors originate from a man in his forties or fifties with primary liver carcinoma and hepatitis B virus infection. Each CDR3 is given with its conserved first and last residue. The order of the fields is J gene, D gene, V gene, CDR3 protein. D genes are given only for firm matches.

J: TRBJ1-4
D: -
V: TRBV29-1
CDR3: CNVDGGMGGKLFF

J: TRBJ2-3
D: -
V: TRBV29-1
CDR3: CSVENRTDVQYF

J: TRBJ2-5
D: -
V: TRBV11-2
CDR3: CASSLGLAWIQETQYF

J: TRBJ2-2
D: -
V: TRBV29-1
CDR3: CSVEREGRGGEMFF

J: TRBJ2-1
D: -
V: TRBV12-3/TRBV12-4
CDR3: CASSHGPNNEQFF

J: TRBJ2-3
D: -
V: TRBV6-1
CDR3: CASSEESPSAGDTQYF

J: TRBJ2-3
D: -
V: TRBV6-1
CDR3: CASSEAVDTQYW

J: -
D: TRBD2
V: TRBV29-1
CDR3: CSVGGTSGIFNEQFF

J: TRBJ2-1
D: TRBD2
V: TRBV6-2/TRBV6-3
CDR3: CASSLHLRTSQGEQFF

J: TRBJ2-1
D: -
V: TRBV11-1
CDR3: CASSTGRTVKSPICNEQFF

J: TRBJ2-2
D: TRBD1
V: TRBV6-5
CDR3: CTSSYGGLTGELLF

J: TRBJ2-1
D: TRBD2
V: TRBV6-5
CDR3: CSSASGRLGGNEQFF

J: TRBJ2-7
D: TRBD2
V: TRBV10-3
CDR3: CAITKRSGLAGGFSYEQYF

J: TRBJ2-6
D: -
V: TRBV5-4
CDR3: CTSSLEWAAEVSGANVLTF

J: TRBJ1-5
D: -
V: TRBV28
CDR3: CASSLGQLQPQHF

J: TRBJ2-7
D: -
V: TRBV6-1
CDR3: CASTVRLGDGYYEQYF

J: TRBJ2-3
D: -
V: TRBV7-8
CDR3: CASSLWVGSGMALKINTRYF

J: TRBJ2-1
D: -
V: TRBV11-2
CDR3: CASSLMRTVGGEQFF

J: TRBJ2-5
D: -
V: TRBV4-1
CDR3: CASSPSGDGETQYF

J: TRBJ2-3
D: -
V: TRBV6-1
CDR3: CASSESGSSSGTQYF

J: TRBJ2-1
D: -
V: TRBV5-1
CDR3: CASRARDLDYNEQFF

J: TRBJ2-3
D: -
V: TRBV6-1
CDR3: CASNEESSFAGVTQYF

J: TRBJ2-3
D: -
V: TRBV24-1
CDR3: CATSDWSGVSTDTPYF

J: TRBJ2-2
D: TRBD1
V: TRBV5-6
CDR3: CSSSPVTGVTGELFF

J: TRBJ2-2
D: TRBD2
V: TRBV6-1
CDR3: CVSRGLAVTGELFF

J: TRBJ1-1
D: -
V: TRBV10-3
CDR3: CAISEPKKHTDAFF

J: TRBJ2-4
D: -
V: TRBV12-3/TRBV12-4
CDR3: CASSLWGGADVAKNIQYF

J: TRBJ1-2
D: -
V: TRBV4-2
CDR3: CPSSQETAQGLNYGYIF

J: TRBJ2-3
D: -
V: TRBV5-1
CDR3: CASSFGLRLETLTDTQYF

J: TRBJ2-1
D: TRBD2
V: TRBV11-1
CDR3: CASSPMAGAYYNEQFF

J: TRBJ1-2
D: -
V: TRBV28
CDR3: CAISSPGDGGRRRGYTF

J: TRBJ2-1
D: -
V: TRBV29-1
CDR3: CSVEDSGGITYSDQFF

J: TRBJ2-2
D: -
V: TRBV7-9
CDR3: CASSLVLQGWTGGPFF

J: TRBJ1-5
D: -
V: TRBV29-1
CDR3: CSVDGAGQPQHF

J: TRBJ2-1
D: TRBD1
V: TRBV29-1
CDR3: CSSEQGVGEQFF

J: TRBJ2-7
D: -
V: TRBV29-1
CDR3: CGVEIIGGGVYEQYF

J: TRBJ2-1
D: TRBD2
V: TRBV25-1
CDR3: CVSQPGLAGDLEQFF

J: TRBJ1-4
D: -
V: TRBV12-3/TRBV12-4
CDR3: CASSSSRDLREKLFF

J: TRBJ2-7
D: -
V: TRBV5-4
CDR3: CASSPAFGTWGYEQYF

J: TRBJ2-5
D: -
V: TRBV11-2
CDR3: CASSLDPLMETQYF

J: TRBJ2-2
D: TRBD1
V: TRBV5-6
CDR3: CASSPGTGATGELLF

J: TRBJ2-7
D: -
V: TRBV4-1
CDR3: CASNPGRWYERYF

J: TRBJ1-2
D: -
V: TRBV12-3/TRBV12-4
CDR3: CASTLPGIGYTF

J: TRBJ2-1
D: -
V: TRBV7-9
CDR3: CASNLPYQGSKTNEQFF

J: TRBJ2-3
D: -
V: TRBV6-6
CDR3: CASSYGLGARLTDTQYF

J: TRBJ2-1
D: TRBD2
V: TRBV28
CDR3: CASSFSGGGDEQFF

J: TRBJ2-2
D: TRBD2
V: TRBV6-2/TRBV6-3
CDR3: CACSSGLAGVGNTGELFF